Included here is one TCR beta chain sequence, with context. The antigen is unknown. V was cut by 3 bases and J by 2 bases, with 8 bases left in between. The germline V gene has CDR1 LNHDA and CDR2 SQIVND (reference sequence). CDR3 length equals 13 residues. These data belong to a study of shared clonotypes between healthy human individuals. The test was conducted at deep level. The repertoire was sequenced with immunoSEQ multiplex PCR; TCRdb's copy has only in-frame clones and lacks some. The sample consists of about 1.5 million clones, approximately 97% of them appearing once. Study-level results: Non-shared clonotypes displayed generation probabilities falling below those of clonotypes present in all four donors. In a few donors, roughly 5.2% of naive CD4 clonotypes appeared in common. Memory subsets generally showed smaller estimated richness than naive subsets did.

The chain combines TRBV19 with TRBJ2-7, with D hard to call. The TCR comes from a man aged 30-40 years in good health. The sample consisted of naive CD4+ T cells sorted from blood. The subset here: CD45RA+ positively selected. The CDR3 loop reads CASSMAPTYEQYF. DNA of the CDR3: TGTGCCAGTAGTATGGCACCTACCTACGAGCAGTACTTC.